The present entry profiles one T cell receptor beta chain with its context. As yet, its antigen is unknown. The treatment here: 15 to 20 received Ad26.COV2.S at low or high dose, single or two shots; about 5 received placebo; per-sample allocation not given. Samples analyzed were those drawn on day 63 after the first vaccine or placebo injection. The data stem from a study of Ad26.COV2.S vaccination and SARS-CoV-2 variants. Study-level background: Once, or twice with 56 days between doses, Ad26.COV2.S was given intramuscularly. Study-wide findings and caveats: People given the vaccine had a wider spike-specific TCR breadth than placebo recipients did.

Germline V gene sequence: CDR1 PRHDT, CDR2 FYEKMQ (reference sequence). V lost 5 bases to trimming and J lost 2 bases, with 13 bases between them. This CDR3 comprises 15 residues. Produced via immunoSEQ multiplex PCR; TCRdb's table is partial and in-frame only. The sample lists some 420,000 clones, approximately 90% seen once, with 3.6% in the top ten. The clonotype originates from a person between 18 and 59 years old who received the Ad26.COV2.S COVID-19 vaccine or a placebo. J is TRBJ2-1 and V is TRBV13, with D possibly called TRBD1 or TRBD2 (5 bases each). The starting material was peripheral blood, obtained in a trial of Ad26.COV2.S vaccine versus placebo. CDR3 nucleotides: TGTGCCAGCAGCAGCCGGGACGGAGCCTACAATGAGCAGTTCTTC. Its protein product is CASSSRDGAYNEQFF. The whole variable domain, filled in from reference TRBV13 and TRBJ2-1, reads AAGVIQSPRHLIKEKRETATLKCYPIPRHDTVYWYQQGPGQDPQFLISFYEKMQSDKGSIPDRFSAQQFSDYHSELNMSSLELGDSALYFCASSSRDGAYNEQFFGPGTRLTVL.